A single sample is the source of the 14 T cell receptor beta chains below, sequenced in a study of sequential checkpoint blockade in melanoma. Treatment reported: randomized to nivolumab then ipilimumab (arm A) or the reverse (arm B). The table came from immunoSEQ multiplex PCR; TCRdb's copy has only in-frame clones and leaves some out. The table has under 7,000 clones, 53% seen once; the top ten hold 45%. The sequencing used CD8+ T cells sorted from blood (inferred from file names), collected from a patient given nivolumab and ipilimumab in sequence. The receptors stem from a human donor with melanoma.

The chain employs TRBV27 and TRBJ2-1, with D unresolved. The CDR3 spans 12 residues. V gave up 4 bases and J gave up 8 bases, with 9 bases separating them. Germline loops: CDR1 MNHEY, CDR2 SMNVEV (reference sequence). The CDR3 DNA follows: TGTGCCAGCAGTTCCAGCGCCTATGAGCAGTTCTTC. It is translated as CASSSSAYEQFF.

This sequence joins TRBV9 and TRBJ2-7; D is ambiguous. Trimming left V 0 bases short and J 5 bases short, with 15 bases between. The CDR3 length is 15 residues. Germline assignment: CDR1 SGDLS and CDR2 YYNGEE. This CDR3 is CASSVGSGFRNEQYF. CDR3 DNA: TGTGCCAGCAGCGTAGGCTCCGGTTTCAGGAACGAGCAGTACTTC.

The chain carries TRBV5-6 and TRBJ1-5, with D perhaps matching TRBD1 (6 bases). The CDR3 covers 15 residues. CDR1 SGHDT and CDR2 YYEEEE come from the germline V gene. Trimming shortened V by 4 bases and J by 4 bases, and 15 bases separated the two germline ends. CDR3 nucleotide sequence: TGTGCCAGCAGCCCCGGCTGGGGGCTTAATCAGCCCCAGCATTTT. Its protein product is CASSPGWGLNQPQHF.

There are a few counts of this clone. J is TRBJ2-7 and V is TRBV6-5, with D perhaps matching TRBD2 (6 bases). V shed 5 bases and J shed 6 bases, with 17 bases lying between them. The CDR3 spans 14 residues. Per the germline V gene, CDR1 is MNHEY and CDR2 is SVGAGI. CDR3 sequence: CASSPSGFGAEQYF. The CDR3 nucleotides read TGTGCCAGCAGTCCAAGCGGGTTCGGGGCCGAGCAGTACTTC.

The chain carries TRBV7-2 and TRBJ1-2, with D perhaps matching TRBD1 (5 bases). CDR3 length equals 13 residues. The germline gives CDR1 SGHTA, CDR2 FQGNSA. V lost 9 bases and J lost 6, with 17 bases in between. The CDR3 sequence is CASEGEGRDGYTF. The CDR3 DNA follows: TGTGCCAGTGAAGGGGAGGGAAGAGATGGCTACACCTTC.

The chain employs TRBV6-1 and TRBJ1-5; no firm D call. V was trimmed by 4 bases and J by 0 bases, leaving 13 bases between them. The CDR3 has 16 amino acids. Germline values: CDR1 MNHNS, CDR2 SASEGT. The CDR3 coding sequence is TGTGCCAGCAGTGCTCCCGATTCCTATAGCAATCAGCCCCAGCATTTT. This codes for CASSAPDSYSNQPQHF.

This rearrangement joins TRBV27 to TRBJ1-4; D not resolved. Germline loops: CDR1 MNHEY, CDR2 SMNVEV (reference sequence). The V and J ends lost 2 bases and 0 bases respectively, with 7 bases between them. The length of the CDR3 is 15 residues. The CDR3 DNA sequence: TGTGCCAGCAGTTTAGGAGTGACAACTAATGAAAAACTGTTTTTT. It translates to CASSLGVTTNEKLFF.

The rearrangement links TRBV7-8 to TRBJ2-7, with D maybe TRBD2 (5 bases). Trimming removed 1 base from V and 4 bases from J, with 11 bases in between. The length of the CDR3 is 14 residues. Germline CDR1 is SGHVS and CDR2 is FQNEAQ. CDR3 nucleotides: TGTGCCAGCAGCTTAGATGTAGGAGGATACGAGCAGTACTTC. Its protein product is CASSLDVGGYEQYF.

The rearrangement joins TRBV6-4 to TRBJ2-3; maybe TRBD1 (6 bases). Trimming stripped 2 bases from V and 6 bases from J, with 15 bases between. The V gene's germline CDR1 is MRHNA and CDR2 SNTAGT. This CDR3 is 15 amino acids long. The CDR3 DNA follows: TGTGCCAGCAGTGACCCACAGGGCGATCTTGATACGCAGTATTTT. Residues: CASSDPQGDLDTQYF.

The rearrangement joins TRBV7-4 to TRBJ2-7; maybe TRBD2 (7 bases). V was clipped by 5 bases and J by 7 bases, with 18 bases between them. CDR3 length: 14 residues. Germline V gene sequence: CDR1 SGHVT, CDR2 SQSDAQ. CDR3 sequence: CASSIVGGAGEQYF. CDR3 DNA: TGTGCCAGCAGCATTGTTGGGGGGGCGGGGGAGCAGTACTTC. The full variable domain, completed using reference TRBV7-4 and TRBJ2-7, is GAGVSQSPRYKVAKRGRDVALRCDSISGHVTLYWYRQTLGQGSEVLTYSQSDAQRDKSGRPSGRFSAERPERSVSTLKIQRTEQGDSAVYLCASSIVGGAGEQYFGPGTRLTVT.

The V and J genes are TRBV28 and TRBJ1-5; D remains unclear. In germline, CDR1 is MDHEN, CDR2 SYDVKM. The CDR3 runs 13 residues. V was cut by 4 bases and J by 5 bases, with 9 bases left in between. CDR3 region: CASSSASYQPQHF. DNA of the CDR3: TGTGCCAGCAGTTCAGCGTCCTATCAGCCCCAGCATTTT.

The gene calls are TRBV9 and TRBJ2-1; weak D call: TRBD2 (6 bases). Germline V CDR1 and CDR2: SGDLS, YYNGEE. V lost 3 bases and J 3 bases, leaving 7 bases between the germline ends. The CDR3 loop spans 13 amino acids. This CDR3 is CASSGTNYNEQFF. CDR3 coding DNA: TGTGCCAGCAGCGGGACTAACTACAATGAGCAGTTCTTC.

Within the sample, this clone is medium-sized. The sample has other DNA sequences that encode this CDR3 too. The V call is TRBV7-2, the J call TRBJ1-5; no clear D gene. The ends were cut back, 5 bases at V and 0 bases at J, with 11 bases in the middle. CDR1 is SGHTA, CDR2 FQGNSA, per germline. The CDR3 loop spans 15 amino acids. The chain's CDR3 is CASSRDYYSNQPQHF. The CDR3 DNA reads TGTGCCAGCAGCCGGGATTACTATAGCAATCAGCCCCAGCATTTT.

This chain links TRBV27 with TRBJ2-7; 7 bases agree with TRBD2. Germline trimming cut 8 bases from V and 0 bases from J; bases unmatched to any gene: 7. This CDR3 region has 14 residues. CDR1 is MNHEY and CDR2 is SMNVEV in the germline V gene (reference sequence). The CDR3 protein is CASGEGTHSYEQYF. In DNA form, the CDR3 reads TGTGCCAGCGGGGAGGGGACCCACTCCTACGAGCAGTACTTC.